These 25 T cell receptor beta chains originate from one sample sequenced in a study of blood T cells in healthy people across ages. A second PCR, run for roughly 7 to 11 cycles, used a sample-barcoded 5' primer plus a J-beta primer mix. Each CDR3 protein is one row after TCRdb ran MiXCR on the 5' RACE reads. The sample carries 450,000 to 700,000 distinct CDR3 sequences, 27% recorded once. Sequencing used blood. Every receptor here comes from a woman between 65 and 79 years old in good health.

This clonotype was observed at least ten times. This rearrangement joins TRBV20-1 to TRBJ1-4, with 10 bases aligning to TRBD1. The CDR3 runs to 13 residues. The V gene's germline CDR1 is DFQATT and CDR2 SNEGSKA (reference sequence). J lost 7 bases, V lost 7 bases, and 6 bases had no gene match. CDR3 residues: CSGRQGASEKLFF. The CDR3 region has the DNA TGCAGTGGCCGACAGGGGGCGAGTGAAAAACTGTTTTTT.

The CDR3 here is CASNQDSQETQYF. In nucleotides, the CDR3 is TGTGCCAGCAATCAAGACAGCCAAGAGACCCAGTACTTC. V gene TRBV2 combines with J gene TRBJ2-5, with D possibly being TRBD1 (5 bases). Germline V CDR1 and CDR2: SNHLY, FYNNEI. V lost 7 bases, J lost 1 base, and 10 bases lay in between. The CDR3 consists of 13 residues.

A few counts support this clonotype. The chain joins TRBV20-1 to TRBJ2-5; the D gene is possibly TRBD2 (6 bases). This CDR3 region has 12 residues. CDR1 DFQATT and CDR2 SNEGSKA come from the germline V gene (reference sequence). Trimming took 6 bases from V and 11 from J, leaving 19 bases between them. CDR3 nucleotides: TGCAGTGCCGGGCGGGACGTGCGTGAGCAGTACTTC. As protein: CSAGRDVREQYF.

V and J are TRBV7-4 and TRBJ2-1; D is uncertain. The J call is doubtful: the DNA matches TRBJ2-5 better. This CDR3 spans 14 amino acids. Germline CDR1 and CDR2: SGHVT and SQSDAQ. The CDR3 loop is CASSPELFRETQYF. In DNA form, the CDR3 reads TGTGCCAGCAGCCCCGAGCTGTTTAGGGAGACCCAGTACTTC.

Concerning this clonotype: This may stem from a read error, because a much larger clone lies one nucleotide away. This chain uses TRBV5-1 with TRBJ2-5, with D maybe TRBD1 (5 bases). V was clipped by 0 bases and J by 0 bases, with 6 bases between them. The CDR3 totals 14 residues. Looked up from germline, CDR1 is SGHRS and CDR2 is YFSETQ. The CDR3 nucleotides read TGCGCCAGCAGCTTGGGACAGCACCAAGAGACCCAGTACTTC. Translated: CASSLGQHQETQYF.

The chain recombines TRBV12-3 or TRBV12-4 with TRBJ2-3; 11 bases are a match to TRBD2. V shed 3 bases and J 4 bases; nucleotides not matched to a gene: 6. The CDR3 covers 16 residues. CDR3 residues: CASSFFLAGGSDTQYF. CDR3 nucleotides: TGTGCCAGCAGTTTTTTCCTAGCGGGAGGTTCAGATACGCAGTATTTT.

For the CDR3, the DNA is TGTGCCAGCAGCCCAAGGACTGGCTATTTCTACTTC. Its translation: CASSPRTGYFYF. This chain uses TRBV7-2 with TRBJ2-5, with D perhaps matching TRBD2 (5 bases). The CDR3 is 12 amino acids. Germline values: CDR1 SGHTA, CDR2 FQGNSA. Trimming took 5 bases from V and 14 from J, leaving 18 bases between them.

This sequence joins TRBV6-2 or TRBV6-3 and TRBJ1-2; TRBD1 might be the D (5 bases). The CDR3 is made up of 13 amino acids. The V gene's germline CDR1 is MNHEY and CDR2 SVGEGT. Trimming took 8 bases from V and 6 from J, leaving 16 bases between them. This CDR3 reads CASGPQGSHGYTF. The CDR3 DNA sequence: TGTGCCAGCGGACCCCAGGGAAGCCATGGCTACACCTTC.

This sequence joins TRBV7-9 and TRBJ2-3, with D uncertain. The CDR3 runs to 12 residues. CDR1 is SEHNR and CDR2 is FQNEAQ in the germline V gene (reference sequence). V was clipped by 3 bases and J by 6 bases, with 7 bases between them. This chain's CDR3 is CASSFAKDTQYF. The CDR3 bases are TGTGCCAGCAGCTTCGCGAAGGATACGCAGTATTTT.

The chain uses TRBV30 and TRBJ2-7; D perhaps matches TRBD1 (6 bases). The germline gives CDR1 GTSNPN, CDR2 SVGIG (reference sequence). The CDR3 totals 11 residues. The CDR3 nucleotides are TGTGCGTCAGGACAGACAAACGAGCAGTACTTC. Amino acids: CASGQTNEQYF.

The chain joins TRBV14 to TRBJ2-5; TRBD1 matches at 10 bases. The J call may be incorrect, as the DNA end agrees better with TRBJ2-1. The V gene's germline CDR1 is SGHDN and CDR2 FVKESK. The CDR3 covers 16 residues. CDR3 coding DNA: TGTGCCAGCAGCCAGCTCCGGACAGGGGGTTTGGATGAGCAGTTCTTC. Amino acids: CASSQLRTGGLDEQFF.

Of note for this clonotype: An end of the junction does not agree with germline; a read error may underlie this. This chain uses TRBV3-1 with TRBJ2-2; D is perhaps TRBD2 (5 bases). This CDR3 comprises 13 residues. Germline CDR1 reads LGHDT; CDR2 reads YNNKEL (reference sequence). The CDR3 nucleotides are TGTGCCAGCAGCGCCCGTGAGACCGGGGAGCCGTTTTTT. Translating gives CASSARETGEPFF.

This clonotype has a handful of counts. V is TRBV6-5 and J is TRBJ2-3; 7 bases are a match to TRBD1. Trimming cost V 5 bases and J 3 bases; bases outside gene matches: 8. The CDR3 is 15 residues long. Germline V gene data show CDR1 as MNHEY and CDR2 as SVGAGI. CDR3 residues: CASSNRGSWTDTQYF. In DNA, the CDR3 is TGTGCCAGCAGTAACAGGGGTTCTTGGACAGATACGCAGTATTTT.

The chain has TRBV9 and TRBJ1-5; D is ambiguous. The CDR3 extends over 16 amino acids. Germline V gene sequence: CDR1 SGDLS, CDR2 YYNGEE. V lost 0 bases and J lost 0, with 10 bases in between. This chain's CDR3 is CASSVDGRSSNQPQHF. DNA of the CDR3: TGTGCCAGCAGCGTAGATGGCAGGTCTAGCAATCAGCCCCAGCATTTT.

The chain links TRBV7-8 to TRBJ2-7, with D tentatively TRBD1 (5 bases). The germline gives CDR1 SGHVS, CDR2 FQNEAQ. Trimming cost V 5 bases and J 6 bases, with 17 bases left between them. The CDR3 loop spans 14 amino acids. CDR3 sequence: CASSQGDWGAEQYF. The CDR3 bases are TGTGCCAGCAGCCAGGGCGATTGGGGTGCCGAGCAGTACTTC.

Here the CDR3 reads CASSYSTDSSGGRTGPQHF. The DNA for the CDR3 is TGTGCCAGCAGTTACTCGACTGACTCATCGGGCGGCCGCACGGGGCCCCAGCATTTT. The V and J genes are TRBV6-2 or TRBV6-3 and TRBJ1-5; D gene ambiguous. Trimming took 0 bases from V and 9 from J, leaving 27 bases between them. Germline loops: CDR1 MNHEY, CDR2 SVGEGT. This CDR3 is built from 19 residues.

The chain uses TRBV12-3 or TRBV12-4 and TRBJ1-1; a weak D match, TRBD1 (5 bases). The CDR3 runs to 12 residues. With 6 bases removed from V and 12 bases from J, the gap between germline ends came to 17 bases. Here the CDR3 reads CASSQRDSSPFF. For the CDR3, the DNA is TGTGCCAGCAGCCAACGGGACTCTAGCCCTTTCTTT.

A few counts support this clonotype. This chain connects TRBV11-2 to TRBJ1-1; possible D gene TRBD1, 6 bases. V was pared by 5 bases and J by 3 bases, with 13 bases between. From germline, CDR1 is SGHAT and CDR2 FQNNGV. CDR3 length: 14 residues. CDR3 residues: CASSKDRLDTEAFF. In DNA form, the CDR3 reads TGTGCCAGCAGCAAGGACAGACTGGACACTGAAGCTTTCTTT.

This clonotype was observed a few times. The CDR3 region has the DNA TGTGCCAGCAGTCCACTACCGGGACAGCTGCTTCAAGAGACCCAGTACTTC. Amino acids: CASSPLPGQLLQETQYF. The chain uses TRBV5-5 and TRBJ2-5; 7 nucleotides align to TRBD1. V lost 5 bases, J lost 2 bases, and 15 bases stayed unmatched. From germline, CDR1 is SGHKS and CDR2 YYEKEE (reference sequence). The CDR3 is made up of 17 amino acids.

The chain employs TRBV7-2 and TRBJ2-2, with 9 bases lining up with TRBD1. The CDR3 is 16 amino acids. In germline, CDR1 is SGHTA, CDR2 FQGNSA. V shed 7 bases and J 6 bases; nucleotides not matched to a gene: 12. The CDR3 region is CASTRGGTGYSGELFF. CDR3 DNA: TGTGCCAGCACCAGGGGCGGGACAGGGTATTCCGGGGAGCTGTTTTTT.

The chain couples TRBV21-1 to TRBJ2-7. TRBV21-1 is an annotated pseudogene. CDR3 length equals 9 residues. The CDR3 DNA sequence: TGTGCCAGCAGCAATCGGGTGTACTTC. Protein product: CASSNRVYF.

This chain connects TRBV6-1 to TRBJ2-1; the D call may be TRBD1 or TRBD2 (6 bases each). Per the germline V gene, CDR1 is MNHNS and CDR2 is SASEGT. The length of the CDR3 is 16 residues. The V end lost 5 bases, the J end lost 4 bases, and 18 bases lay between the germline ends. The CDR3 reads CASSPTGGNPYNEQFF. The CDR3 DNA is TGTGCCAGCAGTCCGACAGGCGGGAATCCTTACAATGAGCAGTTCTTC.

This sequence joins TRBV29-1 and TRBJ1-2; D uncertain. The germline V gene encodes CDR1 SQVTM and CDR2 ANQGSEA. The CDR3 is 13 residues long. The V and J ends lost 0 bases and 4 bases respectively, with 9 bases between them. The CDR3 here is CSVEDGKTYGYTF. The CDR3 DNA is TGCAGCGTTGAAGATGGCAAAACCTATGGCTACACCTTC.

This clonotype came up a few times. The chain couples TRBV12-3 or TRBV12-4 to TRBJ1-6; 11 nucleotides line up with TRBD1. This CDR3 has 12 amino acids. After removal of 6 bases from V and 15 bases from J, the junction contained 4 bases not matched to a gene. CDR3 nucleotide sequence: TGTGCCAGCAGCCGGGACAGGGGGAGCCTCCACTTT. Its protein product is CASSRDRGSLHF.

The table lists this clonotype with a few counts. V is TRBV11-3 and J is TRBJ2-1; D possibly uses TRBD1 or TRBD2 (5 bases each). The V gene lost 5 bases and the J gene lost 10 bases, with 18 bases spanning the gap. Looked up from germline, CDR1 is SGHNT and CDR2 is YENEEA. The CDR3 consists of 14 residues. The CDR3 DNA reads TGTGCCAGCAGCCACCGGGGCAGCTCAGACGAGCAGTTCTTC. This sequence encodes CASSHRGSSDEQFF.